This TCR beta chain was identified in a study of T cells in Graves' hyperthyroidism and ophthalmopathy. Turning to the study itself: Sampling of peripheral blood happened at initial diagnosis, prior to any treatment.

Template material for amplifying TCR beta CDR3 regions consisted of RNA transcripts. First-round RT-PCR with HTBI primers amplified the TCR CDR3 region. One entry per CDR3 protein, called by TCRdb with MiXCR from the multiplex PCR reads. The data hold almost 500,000 distinct CDR3 sequences, with around a fifth observed a single time. The CDR3 contains 13 residues. Germline V lookup: CDR1 SQVTM, CDR2 ANQGSEA. V was shortened by 4 bases and J by 3 bases, with 10 bases between the two germline ends. Patients showing uncontrolled infection, other autoimmune disease, pregnancy or lactation were ineligible. Clinical symptoms, serum thyroxine and TRAb, thyroid ultrasound and orbital computed tomography were used for the diagnoses. The PBMCs were taken from less than 11 ml of fresh peripheral blood.

This chain links TRBV29-1 with TRBJ1-5; no clear D gene. The receptor's source is a woman aged 70-85 years with Graves' ophthalmopathy. Sequencing was carried out using blood. The CDR3 DNA is TGCAGCGTTGGAAGTGACATCAATCAGCCCCAGCATTTT. This sequence encodes CSVGSDINQPQHF.